A single sample is the source of the 30 T cell receptor beta chains below, sequenced in a study of blood T cell repertoires in COVID-19. Some clones are missing from TCRdb's copy, which holds only in-frame ones; the method was immunoSEQ multiplex PCR. The sample shows roughly 70,000 clones, around 93% of them seen only once. The sample was peripheral blood. The receptors were sampled from a woman aged 55-69 years with active COVID-19.

The chain employs TRBV18 and TRBJ2-3; D remains unclear. The CDR3 runs to 12 residues. CDR1 is KGHSH, CDR2 LQKENI, per germline. V lost 3 bases to trimming and J lost 3 bases, with 4 bases between them. The CDR3 here is CASSPSTDTQYF. CDR3 in DNA: TGTGCCAGCTCACCGTCGACAGATACGCAGTATTTT.

The chain carries TRBV3-1 (or the pseudogene TRBV3-2) and TRBJ2-7; TRBD2 agrees at 9 bases. The germline gives CDR1 LGHDT, CDR2 YNNKEL (reference sequence). Trimming cost V 1 base and J 5 bases; bases outside gene matches: 6. This CDR3 spans 15 amino acids. DNA of the CDR3: TGTGCCAGCAGCCAAGCACGTAGCGGGAGAAACGAGCAGTACTTC. Its protein is CASSQARSGRNEQYF.

The rearrangement joins TRBV4-1 to TRBJ2-6; no firm D call. V gave up 10 bases and J gave up 0 bases, with 4 bases separating them. Germline V lookup: CDR1 MGHRA, CDR2 YSYEKL. CDR3 length equals 12 residues. The CDR3 region has the DNA TGCGCCACGAGCTCTGGGGCCAACGTCCTGACTTTC. It codes for CATSSGANVLTF.

This clone has just one count. The rearrangement joins TRBV28 to TRBJ2-5, with 7 nucleotides matching TRBD1. The CDR3 is 13 residues long. Germline V gene data show CDR1 as MDHEN and CDR2 as SYDVKM. V lost 2 bases and J lost 4; bases outside the gene matches: 1. CDR3 nucleotides: TGTGCCAGCAGTTTAGAGGGGGCAGAGACCCAGTACTTC. It specifies CASSLEGAETQYF.

The rearrangement uses TRBV28 and TRBJ1-4, with a weak D call TRBD1 (6 bases). V lost 0 bases and J lost 0, with 11 bases in between. This CDR3 is built from 17 residues. Germline V gene sequence: CDR1 MDHEN, CDR2 SYDVKM. The CDR3 here is CASSLWGGAPTNEKLFF. CDR3 coding DNA: TGTGCCAGCAGTTTATGGGGGGGGGCACCAACTAATGAAAAACTGTTTTTT.

The rearrangement links TRBV6-4 to TRBJ1-5, with 7 bases fitting TRBD1. The germline V gene encodes CDR1 MRHNA and CDR2 SNTAGT. This CDR3 has 15 residues. V lost 7 bases and J lost 2; bases outside the gene matches: 8. CDR3: CASKLGTAGNQPQHF. The CDR3, as DNA: TGTGCCAGCAAACTGGGGACAGCCGGCAATCAGCCCCAGCATTTT.

This clone was counted a single time. The chain recombines TRBV7-9 with TRBJ2-6; the D is unclear. The CDR3 is 13 amino acids. V was cut by 8 bases and J by 0 bases, with 5 bases left in between. The germline V gene has CDR1 SEHNR and CDR2 FQNEAQ (reference sequence). The CDR3 reads CASGSSGANVLTF. CDR3 coding DNA: TGTGCCAGCGGCAGCTCTGGGGCCAACGTCCTGACTTTC.

This clone was picked up a small number of times. The rearrangement uses TRBV30 and TRBJ1-4, with 8 positions matching TRBD1. V shed 0 bases and J 6 bases; nucleotides not matched to a gene: 3. Germline-derived CDR1 and CDR2 are GTSNPN and SVGIG (reference sequence). CDR3 size: 14 residues. Here the CDR3 reads CAWSVQGEDEKLFF. CDR3 bases: TGTGCCTGGAGTGTACAGGGGGAGGATGAAAAACTGTTTTTT.

This sequence joins TRBV6-5 and TRBJ2-1, with 11 bases matching TRBD2. Looked up from germline, CDR1 is MNHEY and CDR2 is SVGAGI. V lost 10 bases, J lost 3 bases, and 5 bases stayed unmatched. The CDR3 has 14 residues. CDR3 bases: TGTGCCACCCTGACTAGCGGGAACTACAATGAGCAGTTCTTC. Translated, it gives CATLTSGNYNEQFF.

The chain couples TRBV3-1 (or the pseudogene TRBV3-2) to TRBJ2-4, with unresolved D. The CDR3 sequence is 15 residues long. Germline V gene lookup returns CDR1 LGHDT and CDR2 YNNKEL (reference sequence). Trimming shortened V by 4 bases and J by 1 base, and 11 bases separated the two germline ends. The CDR3 bases are TGTGCCAGCAGCCCCTTAATTGTGGCCAAAAACATTCAGTACTTC. It specifies CASSPLIVAKNIQYF.

The chain is built from TRBV28 and TRBJ2-1; D may be TRBD1 (6 bases). The CDR3 runs 16 residues. V was clipped by 4 bases and J by 4 bases, with 17 bases between them. Germline V lookup: CDR1 MDHEN, CDR2 SYDVKM. The CDR3 DNA sequence: TGTGCCAGCAGTTCAGGGGCCAGTACAGGTTACAATGAGCAGTTCTTC. This gives the protein CASSSGASTGYNEQFF.

This chain connects TRBV28 to TRBJ2-7; D unclear. CDR3 length: 13 residues. Germline V gene sequence: CDR1 MDHEN, CDR2 SYDVKM. Trimming took off 2 bases at V and 7 bases at J, with 12 bases between the two ends. CDR3: CASSLRTPWEQYF. The CDR3 DNA follows: TGTGCCAGCAGTTTACGAACTCCGTGGGAGCAGTACTTC.

This clone was seen a few times. The chain employs TRBV11-2 and TRBJ2-1; D possibly corresponds to TRBD1 (5 bases). Trimming removed 5 bases from V and 0 bases from J, with 11 bases in between. CDR1 and CDR2 from the germline V gene are SGHAT and FQNNGV. CDR3 length: 15 amino acids. CDR3 in DNA: TGTGCCAGCAGCCGGGTCAGGGCCTCCTACAATGAGCAGTTCTTC. This encodes CASSRVRASYNEQFF.

The chain joins TRBV15 to TRBJ2-1; 11 bases line up with TRBD1. The V gene's germline CDR1 is LNHNV and CDR2 YYDKDF (reference sequence). The ends lost 1 base at V and 7 bases at J; junction bases unmatched: 12. The length of the CDR3 is 18 residues. CDR3 sequence: CATSRGGFGTGGRNEQFF. CDR3 DNA: TGTGCCACCAGCAGAGGAGGTTTCGGGACAGGGGGTAGGAATGAGCAGTTCTTC.

This clone was counted once. The CDR3 reads CASRATSGSFYNEQFF. CDR3 sequence (DNA): TGTGCCAGCAGGGCGACTAGCGGGAGTTTCTACAATGAGCAGTTCTTC. This rearrangement joins TRBV28 to TRBJ2-1, with 12 bases aligning to TRBD2. The junction had 6 bases not matched to a gene; V was cut back by 6 bases and J by 3 bases. CDR1 and CDR2 (germline): MDHEN, SYDVKM. The CDR3 spans 16 residues.

This sequence joins TRBV10-3 and TRBJ2-1, with D maybe TRBD1 (7 bases). This CDR3 is 15 amino acids long. The V end lost 5 bases, the J end lost 0 bases, and 11 bases lay between the germline ends. Germline V gene data show CDR1 as ENHRY and CDR2 as SYGVKD. In nucleotides, the CDR3 is TGTGCCATCAGTCTCCAGGGGGGCTCCTACAATGAGCAGTTCTTC. This translates into CAISLQGGSYNEQFF.

The rearrangement links TRBV27 to TRBJ1-1; D remains unclear. The germline CDR1 and CDR2 sequences are MNHEY and SMNVEV (reference sequence). CDR3 length: 13 amino acids. Deletions cut 6 bases from V and 1 base from J, with 9 bases between. CDR3 residues: CASSQRENTEAFF. CDR3 nucleotide sequence: TGTGCCAGCAGCCAGCGAGAGAACACTGAAGCTTTCTTT.

This sequence joins TRBV6-1 and TRBJ2-1; TRBD2 matches at 7 bases. The CDR3 extends over 16 amino acids. Germline V CDR1 and CDR2: MNHNS, SASEGT. V shed 0 bases and J 7 bases; nucleotides not matched to a gene: 9. Here the CDR3 reads CASSEAGGIAGNEQFF. DNA of the CDR3: TGTGCCAGCAGTGAAGCCGGGGGGATTGCGGGAAATGAGCAGTTCTTC.

The rearrangement uses TRBV19 and TRBJ1-2; D might be TRBD1 (6 bases). CDR3 length equals 15 residues. Germline values: CDR1 LNHDA, CDR2 SQIVND (reference sequence). V was clipped by 7 bases and J by 8 bases, with 23 bases between them. DNA for the CDR3: TGTGCCAGTACCCCAAGAGGGGGAGGGCTTAGGGGCTACACCTTC. It codes for CASTPRGGGLRGYTF.

The chain employs TRBV27 and TRBJ1-1; TRBD1 agrees at 12 bases. The CDR3 runs 15 residues. V lost 5 bases, J lost 10 bases, and 11 bases stayed unmatched. In germline, CDR1 is MNHEY, CDR2 SMNVEV (reference sequence). The CDR3 protein is CASSPSGQGAIRAFF. DNA of the CDR3: TGTGCCAGCAGTCCTTCGGGACAGGGGGCGATCAGAGCTTTCTTT.

V gene TRBV28 combines with J gene TRBJ1-1; perhaps TRBD1 as D (6 bases). From germline, CDR1 is MDHEN and CDR2 SYDVKM. The V end lost 5 bases, the J end lost 1 base, and 17 bases lay between the germline ends. The CDR3 sequence is 16 residues long. The CDR3: CASSAFPGHTNTEAFF. CDR3 DNA sequence: TGTGCCAGCAGTGCATTCCCGGGACACACGAACACTGAAGCTTTCTTT.

The chain joins TRBV3-1 (or the pseudogene TRBV3-2) to TRBJ2-2, with D hard to call. Germline V gene lookup returns CDR1 LGHDT and CDR2 YNNKEL (reference sequence). This CDR3 is 14 amino acids long. Trimming removed 3 bases from V and 0 bases from J, with 5 bases in between. The CDR3 DNA reads as TGTGCCAGCAGCCACAGGCCGAACACCGGGGAGCTGTTTTTT. Translation: CASSHRPNTGELFF.

The V and J genes are TRBV27 and TRBJ2-7, with TRBD1 as a possible D gene (5 bases). The CDR3 sequence is 15 residues long. V lost 1 base and J 2 bases, leaving 12 bases between the germline ends. Germline values: CDR1 MNHEY, CDR2 SMNVEV (reference sequence). CDR3 DNA: TGTGCCAGCAGTTTATTGGGGCCAAGACCCTACGAGCAGTACTTC. It is translated as CASSLLGPRPYEQYF.

CDR3 DNA sequence: TGTGCCAGCAGTTTACAAACTAGCGGGAGTCTGTTCTTC. Residues: CASSLQTSGSLFF. V gene TRBV12-3 or TRBV12-4 combines with J gene TRBJ2-1; 11 bases fit TRBD2. V shed 2 bases and J 15 bases; nucleotides not matched to a gene: 6. CDR3 length equals 13 residues.

This clone was detected only once. The chain combines TRBV5-6 with TRBJ2-1; D unclear. Germline V gives CDR1 SGHDT, CDR2 YYEEEE. Trimming removed 2 bases from V and 8 bases from J, with 11 bases in between. This CDR3 contains 13 residues. CDR3 in DNA: TGTGCCAGCAGCTTTAGGTTAGCACATGAGCAGTTCTTC. Amino acid sequence: CASSFRLAHEQFF.

The rearrangement joins TRBV7-2 to TRBJ2-3, with 8 bases aligning to TRBD1. The CDR3 spans 16 residues. Germline-derived CDR1 and CDR2 are SGHTA and FQGNSA. The junction had 6 bases not matched to a gene; V was cut back by 3 bases and J by 1 base. The CDR3: CASSLDRARGTDTQYF. DNA for the CDR3: TGTGCCAGCAGCTTGGACAGGGCGCGTGGCACAGATACGCAGTATTTT.

The chain carries TRBV21-1 and TRBJ2-1; the table names TRBD1, a call not compared with the DNA. TRBV21-1 is deemed a pseudogene. CDR3 length equals 16 residues. The CDR3 bases are TGTGCCAGCAGGTCCCTAGGGGGAAGCTCCTACAATGAGCAGTTCTTC. The encoded protein is CASRSLGGSSYNEQFF.

This chain joins TRBV28 and TRBJ2-5, with a possible D match to TRBD1 (6 bases). The CDR3 spans 15 residues. V was shortened by 5 bases and J by 5 bases, with 18 bases between the two germline ends. Germline values: CDR1 MDHEN, CDR2 SYDVKM. The CDR3 reads CASSALGQPGETQYF. The CDR3 DNA sequence: TGTGCCAGCAGTGCGCTCGGACAGCCGGGGGAGACCCAGTACTTC.

The genes are TRBV18 and TRBJ2-5, with 7 bases identical to TRBD2. V lost 6 bases, J lost 4 bases, and 8 bases stayed unmatched. This CDR3 contains 14 residues. From germline, CDR1 is KGHSH and CDR2 LQKENI. CDR3 sequence (DNA): TGTGCCAGCTCCCCCTCCGGGAGGAGAGAGACCCAGTACTTC. It is translated as CASSPSGRRETQYF.

The gene calls are TRBV6-6 and TRBJ2-1, with TRBD2 matching over 7 bases. Germline loops: CDR1 MNHNY, CDR2 SVGAGI (reference sequence). The CDR3 is made up of 17 amino acids. V shed 5 bases, J shed 2 bases, and the junction held 12 bases outside the gene matches. This chain's CDR3 is CASSPTVGGGTYNEQFF. As DNA, the CDR3 is TGTGCCAGCAGTCCCACTGTGGGGGGAGGGACCTACAATGAGCAGTTCTTC.